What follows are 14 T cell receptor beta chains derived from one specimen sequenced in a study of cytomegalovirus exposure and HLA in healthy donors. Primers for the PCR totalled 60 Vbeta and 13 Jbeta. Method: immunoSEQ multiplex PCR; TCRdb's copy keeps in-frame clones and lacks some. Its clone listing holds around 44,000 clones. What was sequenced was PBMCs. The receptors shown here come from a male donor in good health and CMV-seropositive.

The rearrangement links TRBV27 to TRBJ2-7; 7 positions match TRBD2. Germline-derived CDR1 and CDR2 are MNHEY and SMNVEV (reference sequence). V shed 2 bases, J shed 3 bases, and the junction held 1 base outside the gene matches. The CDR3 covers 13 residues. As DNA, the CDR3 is TGTGCCAGCAGTTTAGGACTAGGCTACGAGCAGTACTTC. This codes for CASSLGLGYEQYF.

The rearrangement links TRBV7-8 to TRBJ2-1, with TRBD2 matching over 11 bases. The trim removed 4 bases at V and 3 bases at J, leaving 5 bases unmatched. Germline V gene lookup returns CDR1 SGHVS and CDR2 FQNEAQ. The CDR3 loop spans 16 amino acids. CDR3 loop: CASSSLTSGDYNEQFF. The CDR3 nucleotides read TGTGCCAGCAGCTCTTTGACTAGCGGGGACTACAATGAGCAGTTCTTC.

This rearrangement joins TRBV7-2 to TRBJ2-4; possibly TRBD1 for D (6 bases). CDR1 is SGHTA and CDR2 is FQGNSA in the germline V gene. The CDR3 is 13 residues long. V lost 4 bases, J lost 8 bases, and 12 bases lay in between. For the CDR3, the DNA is TGTGCCAGCAGCTCCCGTCGGACAGACATTCAGTACTTC. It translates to CASSSRRTDIQYF.

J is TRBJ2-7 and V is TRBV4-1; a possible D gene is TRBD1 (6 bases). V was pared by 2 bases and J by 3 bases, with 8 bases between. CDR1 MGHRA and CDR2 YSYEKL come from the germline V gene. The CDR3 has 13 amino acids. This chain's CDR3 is CASSQKDSYEQYF. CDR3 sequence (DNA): TGCGCCAGCAGCCAAAAGGACAGCTACGAGCAGTACTTC.

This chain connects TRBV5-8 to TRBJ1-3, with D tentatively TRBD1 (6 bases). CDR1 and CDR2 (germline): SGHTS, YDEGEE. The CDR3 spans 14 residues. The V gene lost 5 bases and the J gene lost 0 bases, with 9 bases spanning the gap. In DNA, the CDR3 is TGTGCCAGCAGATCGGGACACTCTGGAAACACCATATATTTT. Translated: CASRSGHSGNTIYF.

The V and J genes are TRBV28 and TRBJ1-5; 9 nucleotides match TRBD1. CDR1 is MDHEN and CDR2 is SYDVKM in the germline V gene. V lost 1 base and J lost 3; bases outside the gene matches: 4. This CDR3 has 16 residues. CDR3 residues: CASSLSRTGDNQPQHF. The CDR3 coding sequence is TGTGCCAGCAGTTTATCGAGGACAGGGGACAATCAGCCCCAGCATTTT.

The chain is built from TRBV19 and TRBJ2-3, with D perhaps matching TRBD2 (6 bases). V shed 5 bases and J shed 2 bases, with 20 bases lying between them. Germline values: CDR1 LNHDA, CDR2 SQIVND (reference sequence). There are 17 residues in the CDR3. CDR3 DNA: TGTGCCAGTAGTGATCGTACGGCGGGGATACACACAGATACGCAGTATTTT. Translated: CASSDRTAGIHTDTQYF.

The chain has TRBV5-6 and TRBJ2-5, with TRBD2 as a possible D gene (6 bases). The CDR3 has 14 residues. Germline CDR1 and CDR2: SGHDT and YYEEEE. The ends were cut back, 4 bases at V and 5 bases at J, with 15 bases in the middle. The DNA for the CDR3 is TGTGCCAGCAGCGAAGGGACTGCCGAGGAGACCCAGTACTTC. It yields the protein CASSEGTAEETQYF. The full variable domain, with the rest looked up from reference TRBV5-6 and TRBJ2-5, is DAGVTQSPTHLIKTRGQQVTLRCSPKSGHDTVSWYQQALGQGPQFIFQYYEEEERQRGNFPDRFSGHQFPNYSSELNVNALLLGDSALYLCASSEGTAEETQYFGPGTRLLVL.

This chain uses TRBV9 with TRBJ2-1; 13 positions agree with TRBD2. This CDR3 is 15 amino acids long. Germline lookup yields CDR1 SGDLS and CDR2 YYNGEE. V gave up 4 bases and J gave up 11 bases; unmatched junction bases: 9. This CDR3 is CASSPTSGGALKQFF. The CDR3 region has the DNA TGTGCCAGCAGCCCCACTAGCGGGGGGGCCCTAAAGCAGTTCTTC.

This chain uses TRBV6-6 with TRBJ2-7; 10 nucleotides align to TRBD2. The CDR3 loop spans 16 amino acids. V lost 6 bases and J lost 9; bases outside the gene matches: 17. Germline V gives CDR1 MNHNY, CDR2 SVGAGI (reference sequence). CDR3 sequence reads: CASSASPLAGAYPQYF. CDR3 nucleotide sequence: TGTGCCAGCAGCGCAAGCCCCCTAGCGGGGGCCTATCCGCAGTACTTC.

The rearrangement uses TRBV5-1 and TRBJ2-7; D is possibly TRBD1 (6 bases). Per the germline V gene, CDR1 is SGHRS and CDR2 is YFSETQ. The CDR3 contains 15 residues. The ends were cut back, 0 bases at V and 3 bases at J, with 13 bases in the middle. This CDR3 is CASSLEQGRYYEQYF. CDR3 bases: TGCGCCAGCAGCTTGGAACAGGGCCGATACTACGAGCAGTACTTC.

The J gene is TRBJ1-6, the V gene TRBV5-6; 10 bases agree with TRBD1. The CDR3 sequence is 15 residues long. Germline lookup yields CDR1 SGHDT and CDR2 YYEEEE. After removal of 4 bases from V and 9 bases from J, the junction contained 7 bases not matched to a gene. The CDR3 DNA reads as TGTGCCAGCAGCAAACCGGGACAGGGGACTTCACCCCTCCACTTT. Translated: CASSKPGQGTSPLHF.

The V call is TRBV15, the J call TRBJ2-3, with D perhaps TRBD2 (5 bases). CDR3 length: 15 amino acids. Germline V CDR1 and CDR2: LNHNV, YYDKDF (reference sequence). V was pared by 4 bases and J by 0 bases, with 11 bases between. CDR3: CATSKVARSTDTQYF. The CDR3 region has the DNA TGTGCCACCAGCAAAGTAGCGCGGAGCACAGATACGCAGTATTTT.

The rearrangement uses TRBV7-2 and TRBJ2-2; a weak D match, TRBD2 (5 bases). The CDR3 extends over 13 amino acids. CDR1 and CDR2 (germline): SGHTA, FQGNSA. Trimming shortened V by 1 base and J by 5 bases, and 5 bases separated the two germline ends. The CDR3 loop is CASSLGGTGELFF. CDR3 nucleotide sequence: TGTGCCAGCAGCTTAGGAGGGACCGGGGAGCTGTTTTTT. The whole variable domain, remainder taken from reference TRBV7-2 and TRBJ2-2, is GAGVSQSPSNKVTEKGKDVELRCDPISGHTALYWYRQSLGQGLEFLIYFQGNSAPDKSGLPSDRFSAERTGGSVSTLTIQRTQQEDSAVYLCASSLGGTGELFFGEGSRLTVL.